This is a list of T cell receptor beta chains from one sample in a study of cytomegalovirus exposure and HLA in healthy donors. Only in-frame clones appear in the TCRdb table, and some are missing; sequencing was by immunoSEQ multiplex PCR. The sample yields 100,000 to 150,000 clones, around 78% seen once. Sequenced input: PBMCs. Receptors were obtained from a man in his forties in good health and CMV-seronegative. Each CDR3 is given with its conserved first and last residue. A D gene is named only where the DNA matches it firmly. Only some rows state a clone size, as once, few, many or a class for expanded clones.

>TRBD1|once|TRBV28|TRBJ2-1
TGTGCCAGCAGTTCAGTCGGGACAGGATACAATGAGCAGTTCTTC
CASSSVGTGYNEQFF
>NA|NA|TRBV9|TRBJ2-2
TGTGCCAGCAGCGTAGAATGGGCAAAGGCCGGGGAGCTGTTTTTT
CASSVEWAKAGELFF
>NA|NA|TRBV9|TRBJ1-2
TGTGCCAGCAGCGTCACAACGGGGGACCTCTCGGGAGGCTACACCTTC
CASSVTTGDLSGGYTF
>TRBD1|NA|TRBV10-1|TRBJ2-5
TGCGCCAGCGGAGACAGGGGGAACAGGGGTAGGCAAGAGACCCAGTACTTC
CASGDRGNRGRQETQYF
>NA|NA|TRBV30|TRBJ2-7
TGTGCCTGGAGTCCGGGACAAGACTCCTACGAGCAGTACTTC
CAWSPGQDSYEQYF
>TRBD1|NA|TRBV10-2|TRBJ2-7
TGCGCCAGCAGTAGGGACAGGGTTTACGAGCAGTACTTC
CASSRDRVYEQYF
>NA|NA|TRBV7-6|TRBJ1-1
TGTGCCAGCAGCTTAGGTGGAGTTGAAGCTTTCTTT
CASSLGGVEAFF
>TRBD1|NA|TRBV14|TRBJ1-1
TGTGCCAGCAGCACACTCGGCGGAGGGGGCGTTACTGAAGCTTTCTTT
CASSTLGGGGVTEAFF
>NA|NA|TRBV19|TRBJ2-7
TGTGCCAGTAGTATCTTGACGGGCGAGCAGTACTTC
CASSILTGEQYF
>TRBD1|NA|TRBV2|TRBJ1-2
TGTGCCAGCAGGGGGACAGGGATCGGTGGCTACACCTTC
CASRGTGIGGYTF
>TRBD2|NA|TRBV7-3|TRBJ2-5
TGTGCCAGCAGCCCTAACGGGGGGAAACAAGAGACCCAGTACTTC
CASSPNGGKQETQYF
>TRBD2|NA|TRBV23-1|TRBJ2-7
TGCGCCAGCAGTCAATCAGGGGGAGGAGGGGTTACTAGCGGGAGGATCTACGAGCAGTACTTC
CASSQSGGGGVTSGRIYEQYF
>NA|NA|TRBV4-1|TRBJ2-3
TGCGCCAGCAGCCCGATAGTTGGACAGCCAGATACGCAGTATTTT
CASSPIVGQPDTQYF
>TRBD2|NA|TRBV4-2|TRBJ2-7
TGTGCCAGCAGCCAAGGGGAGGGTTCCTACGAGCAGTACTTC
CASSQGEGSYEQYF
>NA|NA|TRBV4-1|TRBJ1-1
TGCGCCAGCAGCCAAGAAATTGCGGGGACTGAAGCTTTCTTT
CASSQEIAGTEAFF
>NA|NA|TRBV5-1|TRBJ2-3
TGCGCCAGCAGCCCTCAGGGGAGCACAGATACGCAGTATTTT
CASSPQGSTDTQYF
>NA|NA|TRBV14|TRBJ2-3
TGTGCCAGCAGCCCTACCCCCACAGATACGCAGTATTTT
CASSPTPTDTQYF
>TRBD2|few|TRBV18|TRBJ2-3
TGTGCCAGCTCACCCACCCTAGCGGGAGGTCTCACAGATACGCAGTATTTT
CASSPTLAGGLTDTQYF
>TRBD1|NA|TRBV4-1|TRBJ2-3
TGCGCCAGCAGTCGCGATTGGACAGGGGCAGATACGCAGTATTTT
CASSRDWTGADTQYF
>TRBD1|once|TRBV27|TRBJ2-7
TGTGCCAGCAGTTTAGAGGGGGCCGGCTGGGAGCAGTACTTC
CASSLEGAGWEQYF
>TRBD2|NA|TRBV14|TRBJ2-1
TGTGCCAGCAGCCTAGCTTACGGGACTAGCGGGAACAATGAGCAGTTCTTC
CASSLAYGTSGNNEQFF
>TRBD1|NA|TRBV10-2|TRBJ1-5
TGCGCCAGCAGTACCGGGACAGATAGCAATCAGCCCCAGCATTTT
CASSTGTDSNQPQHF
>NA|once|TRBV5-1|TRBJ1-2
TGCGCCAGCAGCTATGAAGCGGGATATGGCTACACCTTC
CASSYEAGYGYTF
>TRBD1|NA|TRBV5-1|TRBJ1-2
TGCGCCAGCAGCTTCGAGGGGGCCGATGGCTACACCTTC
CASSFEGADGYTF
>NA|NA|TRBV13|TRBJ2-1
TGTGCCAGCAGTTTCCCGGGACATCCCTACAATGAGCAGTTCTTC
CASSFPGHPYNEQFF
>NA|NA|TRBV5-6|TRBJ1-6
TGTGCCAGCAGCTTACGTCGGGTTAATTCACCCCTCCACTTT
CASSLRRVNSPLHF
>NA|few|TRBV5-1|TRBJ1-4
TGCGCCAGCAGCTCGGATCCCGGGGGTAATGAAAAACTGTTTTTT
CASSSDPGGNEKLFF